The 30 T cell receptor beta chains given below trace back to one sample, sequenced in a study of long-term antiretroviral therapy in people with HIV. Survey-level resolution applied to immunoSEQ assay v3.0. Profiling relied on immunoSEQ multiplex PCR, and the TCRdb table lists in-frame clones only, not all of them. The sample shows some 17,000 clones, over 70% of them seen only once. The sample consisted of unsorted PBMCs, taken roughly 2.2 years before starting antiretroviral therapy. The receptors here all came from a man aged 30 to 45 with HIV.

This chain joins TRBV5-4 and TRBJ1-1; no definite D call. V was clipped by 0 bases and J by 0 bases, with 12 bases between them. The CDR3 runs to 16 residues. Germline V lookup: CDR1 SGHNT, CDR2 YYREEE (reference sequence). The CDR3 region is CASSLGLSGVNTEAFF. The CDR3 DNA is TGTGCCAGCAGCTTGGGCTTATCCGGGGTGAACACTGAAGCTTTCTTT.

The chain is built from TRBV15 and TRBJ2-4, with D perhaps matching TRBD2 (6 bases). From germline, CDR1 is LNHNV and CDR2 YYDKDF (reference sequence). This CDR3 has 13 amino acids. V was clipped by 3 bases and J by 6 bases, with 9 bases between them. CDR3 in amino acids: CATSRGGGNIQYF. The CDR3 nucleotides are TGTGCCACCAGCAGGGGAGGCGGAAACATTCAGTACTTC.

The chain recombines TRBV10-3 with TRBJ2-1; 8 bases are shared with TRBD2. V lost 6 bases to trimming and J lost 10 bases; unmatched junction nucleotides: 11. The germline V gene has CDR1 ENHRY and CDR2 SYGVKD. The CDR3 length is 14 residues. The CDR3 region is CAIRGMRGAEEQFF. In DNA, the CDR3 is TGTGCCATCAGGGGGATGCGGGGGGCCGAGGAGCAGTTCTTC.

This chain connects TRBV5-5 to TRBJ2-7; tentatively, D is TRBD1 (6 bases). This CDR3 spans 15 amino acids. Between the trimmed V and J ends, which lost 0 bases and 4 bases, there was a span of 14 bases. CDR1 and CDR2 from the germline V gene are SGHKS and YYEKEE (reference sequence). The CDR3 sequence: CASSLAGAGVYEQYF. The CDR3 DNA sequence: TGTGCCAGCAGCTTGGCCGGGGCAGGGGTATACGAGCAGTACTTC.

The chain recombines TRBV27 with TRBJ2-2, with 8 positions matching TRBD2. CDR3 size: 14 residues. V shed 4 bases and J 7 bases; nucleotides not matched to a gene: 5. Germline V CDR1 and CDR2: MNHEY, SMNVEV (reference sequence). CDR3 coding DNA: TGTGCCAGCAGTTCGCGGGGGGTAGACGGGGAGCTGTTTTTT. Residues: CASSSRGVDGELFF.

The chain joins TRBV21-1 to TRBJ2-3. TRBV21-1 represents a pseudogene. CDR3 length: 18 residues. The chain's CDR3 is CASSGTAPGETGTDTQYF. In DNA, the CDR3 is TGTGCCAGCAGCGGGACGGCCCCCGGCGAAACGGGCACAGATACGCAGTATTTT.

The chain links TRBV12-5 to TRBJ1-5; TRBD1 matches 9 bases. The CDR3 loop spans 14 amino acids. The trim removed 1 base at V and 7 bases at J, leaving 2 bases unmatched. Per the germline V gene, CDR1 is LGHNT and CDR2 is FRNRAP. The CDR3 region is CASGLGTGGQPQHF. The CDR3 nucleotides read TGTGCTAGTGGTTTGGGCACAGGGGGCCAGCCCCAGCATTTT.

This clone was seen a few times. CDR3 nucleotide sequence: TGTGCCAGTACCCTTCCGGGGGCACCCCTCCACTTT. It is translated as CASTLPGAPLHF. The V call is TRBV19, the J call TRBJ1-6; TRBD1 might be the D (5 bases). The V end lost 7 bases, the J end lost 11 bases, and 12 bases lay between the germline ends. The CDR3 has 12 residues. From germline, CDR1 is LNHDA and CDR2 SQIVND (reference sequence).

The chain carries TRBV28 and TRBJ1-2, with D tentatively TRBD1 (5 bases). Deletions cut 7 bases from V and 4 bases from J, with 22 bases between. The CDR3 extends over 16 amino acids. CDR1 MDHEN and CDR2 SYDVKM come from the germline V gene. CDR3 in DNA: TGTGCCAGCACCGATAACCATGGACAATCGAGCTATGGCTACACCTTC. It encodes CASTDNHGQSSYGYTF.

The CDR3 DNA is TGCGCCAGCAGCCAAGACGCTACAAGCTATGGCTACACCTTC. Translation gives CASSQDATSYGYTF. The chain combines TRBV4-3 with TRBJ1-2; no reliable D call. Per the germline V gene, CDR1 is LGHNA and CDR2 is YSLEER. The CDR3 contains 14 residues. Trimming shortened V by 0 bases and J by 4 bases, and 9 bases separated the two germline ends.

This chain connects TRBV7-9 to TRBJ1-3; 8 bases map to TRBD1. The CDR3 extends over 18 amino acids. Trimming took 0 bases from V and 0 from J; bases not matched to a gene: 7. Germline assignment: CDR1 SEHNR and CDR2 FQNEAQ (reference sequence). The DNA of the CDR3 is TGTGCCAGCAGCTTAGCCATCGGACAGGGCCTCTCTGGAAACACCATATATTTT. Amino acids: CASSLAIGQGLSGNTIYF.

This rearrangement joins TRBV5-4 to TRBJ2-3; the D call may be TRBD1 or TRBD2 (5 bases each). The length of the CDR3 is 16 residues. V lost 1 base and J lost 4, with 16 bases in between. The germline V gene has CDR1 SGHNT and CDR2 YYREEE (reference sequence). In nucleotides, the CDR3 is TGTGCCAGCAGCTTGATCGGGGCCCTCGGTCCAGATACGCAGTATTTT. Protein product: CASSLIGALGPDTQYF.

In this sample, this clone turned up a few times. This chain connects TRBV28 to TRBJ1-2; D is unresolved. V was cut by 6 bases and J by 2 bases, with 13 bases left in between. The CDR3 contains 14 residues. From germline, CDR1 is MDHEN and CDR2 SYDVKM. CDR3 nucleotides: TGTGCCAGCAGCCCTCCCAGGATGAACTATGGCTACACCTTC. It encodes CASSPPRMNYGYTF.

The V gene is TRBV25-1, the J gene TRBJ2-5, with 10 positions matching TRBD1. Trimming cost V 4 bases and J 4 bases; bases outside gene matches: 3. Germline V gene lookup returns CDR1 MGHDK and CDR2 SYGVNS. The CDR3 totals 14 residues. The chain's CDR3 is CASSAGQGGETQYF. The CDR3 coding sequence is TGTGCCAGCAGTGCTGGACAGGGGGGAGAGACCCAGTACTTC. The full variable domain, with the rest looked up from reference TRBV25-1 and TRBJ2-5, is EADIYQTPRYLVIGTGKKITLECSQTMGHDKMYWYQQDPGMELHLIHYSYGVNSTEKGDLSSESTVSRIRTEHFPLTLESARPSHTSQYLCASSAGQGGETQYFGPGTRLLVL.

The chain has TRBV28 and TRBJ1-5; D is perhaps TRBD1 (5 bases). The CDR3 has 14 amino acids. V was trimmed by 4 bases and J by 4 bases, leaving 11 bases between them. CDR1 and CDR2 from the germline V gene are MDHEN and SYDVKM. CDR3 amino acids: CASSWGRVNQPQHF. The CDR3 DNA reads TGTGCCAGCAGTTGGGGCAGGGTTAATCAGCCCCAGCATTTT. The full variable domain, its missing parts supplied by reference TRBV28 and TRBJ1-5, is DVKVTQSSRYLVKRTGEKVFLECVQDMDHENMFWYRQDPGLGLRLIYFSYDVKMKEKGDIPEGYSVSREKKERFSLILESASTNQTSMYLCASSWGRVNQPQHFGDGTRLSIL.

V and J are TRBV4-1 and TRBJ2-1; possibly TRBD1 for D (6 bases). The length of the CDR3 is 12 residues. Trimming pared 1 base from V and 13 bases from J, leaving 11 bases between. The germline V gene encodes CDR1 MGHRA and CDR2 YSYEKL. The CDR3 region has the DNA TGCGCCAGCAGCCAAGTGATGGACAGACAGTTCTTC. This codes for CASSQVMDRQFF.

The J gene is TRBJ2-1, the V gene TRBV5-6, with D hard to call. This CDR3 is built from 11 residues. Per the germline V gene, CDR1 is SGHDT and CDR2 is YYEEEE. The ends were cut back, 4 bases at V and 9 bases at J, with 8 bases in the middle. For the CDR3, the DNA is TGTGCCAGCAGCCTGGGCGGTGAGCAGTTCTTC. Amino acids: CASSLGGEQFF.

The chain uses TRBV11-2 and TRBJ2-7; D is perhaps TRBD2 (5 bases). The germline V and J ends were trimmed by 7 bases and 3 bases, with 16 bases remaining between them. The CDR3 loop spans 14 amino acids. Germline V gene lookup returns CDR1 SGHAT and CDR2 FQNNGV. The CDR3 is CASIAYGEGYEQYF. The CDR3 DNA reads TGTGCCAGCATCGCTTACGGCGAGGGCTACGAGCAGTACTTC.

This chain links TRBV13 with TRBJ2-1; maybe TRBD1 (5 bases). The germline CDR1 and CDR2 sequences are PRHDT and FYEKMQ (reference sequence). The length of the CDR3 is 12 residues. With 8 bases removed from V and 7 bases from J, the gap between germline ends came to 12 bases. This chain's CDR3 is CASGAVTNEQFF. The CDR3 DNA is TGTGCCAGCGGGGCGGTAACGAATGAGCAGTTCTTC.

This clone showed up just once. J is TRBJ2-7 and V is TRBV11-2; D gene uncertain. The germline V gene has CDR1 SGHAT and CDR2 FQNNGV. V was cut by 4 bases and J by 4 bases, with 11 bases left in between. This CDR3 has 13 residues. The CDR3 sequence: CASSSSPLYEQYF. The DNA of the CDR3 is TGTGCCAGCAGCTCAAGCCCGTTATACGAGCAGTACTTC.

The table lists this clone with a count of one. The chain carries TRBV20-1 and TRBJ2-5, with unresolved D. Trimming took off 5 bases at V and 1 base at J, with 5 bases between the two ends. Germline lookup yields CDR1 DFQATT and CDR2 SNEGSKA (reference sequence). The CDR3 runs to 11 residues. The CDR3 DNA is TGCAGTGCTCGGCCCCAAGAGACCCAGTACTTC. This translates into CSARPQETQYF.

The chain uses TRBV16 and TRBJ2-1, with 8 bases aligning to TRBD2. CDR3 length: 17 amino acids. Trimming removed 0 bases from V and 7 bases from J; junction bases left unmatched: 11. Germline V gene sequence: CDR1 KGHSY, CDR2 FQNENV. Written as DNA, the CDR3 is TGTGCCAGCAGCCAATCGTTGCGGGAGGTTGTCAGGAATGAGCAGTTCTTC. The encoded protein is CASSQSLREVVRNEQFF.

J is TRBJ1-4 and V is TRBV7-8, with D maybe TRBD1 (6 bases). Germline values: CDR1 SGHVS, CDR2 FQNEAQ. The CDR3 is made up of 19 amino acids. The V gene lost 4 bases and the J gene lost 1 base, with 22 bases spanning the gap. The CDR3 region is CASSSSNRVGEGTNEKLFF. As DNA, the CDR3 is TGTGCCAGCAGCTCATCAAACAGGGTTGGCGAAGGAACTAATGAAAAACTGTTTTTT. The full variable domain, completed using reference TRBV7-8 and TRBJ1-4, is GAGVSQSPRYKVAKRGQDVALRCDPISGHVSLFWYQQALGQGPEFLTYFQNEAQLDKSGLPSDRFFAERPEGSVSTLKIQRTQQEDSAVYLCASSSSNRVGEGTNEKLFFGSGTQLSVL.

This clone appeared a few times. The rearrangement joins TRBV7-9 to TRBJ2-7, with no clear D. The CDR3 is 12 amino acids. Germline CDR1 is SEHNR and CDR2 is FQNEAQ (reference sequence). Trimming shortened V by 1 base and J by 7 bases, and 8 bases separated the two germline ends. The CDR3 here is CASSLVQDEQYF. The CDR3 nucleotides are TGTGCCAGCAGCTTAGTCCAGGATGAGCAGTACTTC.

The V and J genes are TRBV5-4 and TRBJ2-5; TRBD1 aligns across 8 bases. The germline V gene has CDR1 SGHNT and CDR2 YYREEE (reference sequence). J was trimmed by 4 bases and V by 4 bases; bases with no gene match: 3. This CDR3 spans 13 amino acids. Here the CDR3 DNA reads TGTGCCAGCAGCGTACAGGGGGGAGAGACCCAGTACTTC. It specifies CASSVQGGETQYF.

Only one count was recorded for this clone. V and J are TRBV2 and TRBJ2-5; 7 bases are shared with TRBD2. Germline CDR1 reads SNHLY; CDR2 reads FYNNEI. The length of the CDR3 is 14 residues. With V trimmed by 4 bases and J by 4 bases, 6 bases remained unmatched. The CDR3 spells CASSGGLNVETQYF. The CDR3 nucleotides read TGTGCCAGCAGTGGGGGACTAAACGTAGAGACCCAGTACTTC.

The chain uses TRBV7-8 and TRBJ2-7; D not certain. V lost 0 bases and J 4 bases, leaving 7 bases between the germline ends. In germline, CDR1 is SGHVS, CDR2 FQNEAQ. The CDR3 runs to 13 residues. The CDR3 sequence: CASSLAQSYEQYF. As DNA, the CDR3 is TGTGCCAGCAGCTTAGCGCAATCGTACGAGCAGTACTTC.

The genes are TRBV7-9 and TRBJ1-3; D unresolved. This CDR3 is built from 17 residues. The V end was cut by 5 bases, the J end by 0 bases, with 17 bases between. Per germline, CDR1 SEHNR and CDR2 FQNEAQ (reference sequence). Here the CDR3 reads CASSGILREHSGNTIYF. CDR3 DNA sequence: TGTGCCAGCAGCGGGATCCTAAGGGAACACTCTGGAAACACCATATATTTT.

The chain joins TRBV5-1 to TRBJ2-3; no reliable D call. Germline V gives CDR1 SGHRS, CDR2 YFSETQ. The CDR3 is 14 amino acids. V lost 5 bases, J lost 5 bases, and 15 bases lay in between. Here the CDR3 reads CASSGNTQVDTQYF. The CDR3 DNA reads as TGCGCCAGCAGTGGCAATACCCAAGTAGATACGCAGTATTTT.

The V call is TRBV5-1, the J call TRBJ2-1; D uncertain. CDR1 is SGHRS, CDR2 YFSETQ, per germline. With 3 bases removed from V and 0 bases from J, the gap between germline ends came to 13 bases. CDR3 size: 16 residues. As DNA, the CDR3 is TGCGCCAGCAGCTCCCAGGACCTTAGCTCCTACAATGAGCAGTTCTTC. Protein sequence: CASSSQDLSSYNEQFF.